Following are 28 T cell receptor beta chains from one sample sequenced in a study of PD-1 blockade in classical Hodgkin lymphoma. Only in-frame clones appear in the TCRdb table, and some are missing; sequencing was by immunoSEQ multiplex PCR. The top ten hold 0.22% of the sample, which has around 30,000 clones, 85% to 90% seen once. As to time point: newly diagnosed, previously untreated cHL patient sample. Out of thawed PBMCs, magnetic negative selection purified CD4+ T cells. The sample taken for sequencing was CD4+ T cells from blood. Receptors originate from a human donor with classical Hodgkin lymphoma.

In this sample, this clone turned up once. The chain uses TRBV19 and TRBJ1-2, with TRBD1 identical over 11 bases. The V and J ends lost 5 bases and 5 bases, in that order; junction bases with no gene match: 7. CDR1 and CDR2 (germline): LNHDA, SQIVND (reference sequence). CDR3 size: 15 residues. The CDR3 loop is CASSLGQGVEYGYTF. The DNA for the CDR3 is TGTGCCAGTAGTCTGGGACAGGGGGTAGAGTATGGCTACACCTTC.

J is TRBJ2-7 and V is TRBV27; D gene unclear. CDR3 length equals 12 residues. Germline assignment: CDR1 MNHEY and CDR2 SMNVEV (reference sequence). V was cut by 6 bases and J by 0 bases, with 6 bases left in between. The CDR3 protein is CASRTSSYEQYF. The CDR3 DNA follows: TGTGCCAGCAGGACATCCTCCTACGAGCAGTACTTC.

The rearrangement links TRBV5-8 to TRBJ1-1, with D perhaps TRBD1 (5 bases). This CDR3 has 15 amino acids. Germline-derived CDR1 and CDR2 are SGHTS and YDEGEE. Between the trimmed V and J ends, which lost 3 bases and 1 base, there was a span of 13 bases. DNA for the CDR3: TGTGCCAGCAGCTGGGGGGACGGAAGGAACACTGAAGCTTTCTTT. Protein: CASSWGDGRNTEAFF.

The chain is built from TRBV6-1 and TRBJ1-5; D is ambiguous. V was clipped by 8 bases and J by 7 bases, with 15 bases between them. Per the germline V gene, CDR1 is MNHNS and CDR2 is SASEGT. The CDR3 length is 13 residues. The chain's CDR3 is CASRGTLGQPQHF. For the CDR3, the DNA is TGTGCCAGCCGCGGCACCCTTGGGCAGCCCCAGCATTTT.

The chain couples TRBV2 to TRBJ2-4; possible D gene TRBD1, 6 bases. Per the germline V gene, CDR1 is SNHLY and CDR2 is FYNNEI. V was clipped by 4 bases and J by 7 bases, with 17 bases between them. CDR3 length equals 15 residues. In DNA form, the CDR3 reads TGTGCCAGCAGTGTTTCGAAGGGGGTTGGGAACATTCAGTACTTC. Its translation is CASSVSKGVGNIQYF.

The rearrangement joins TRBV7-9 to TRBJ1-2; D may be TRBD1 (6 bases). With 2 bases removed from V and 2 bases from J, the gap between germline ends came to 12 bases. Germline-derived CDR1 and CDR2 are SEHNR and FQNEAQ (reference sequence). CDR3 length: 15 residues. As DNA, the CDR3 is TGTGCCAGCAGCTTAATTGCAGGGGTAAACTATGGCTACACCTTC. Encoded protein: CASSLIAGVNYGYTF.

The V call is TRBV28, the J call TRBJ2-3; 11 bases align to TRBD2. In germline, CDR1 is MDHEN, CDR2 SYDVKM. V shed 0 bases, J shed 2 bases, and the junction held 10 bases outside the gene matches. The length of the CDR3 is 19 residues. The chain's CDR3 is CASSLWGPRLAGNTDTQYF. DNA for the CDR3: TGTGCCAGCAGTTTATGGGGTCCTCGACTAGCGGGAAACACAGATACGCAGTATTTT. Filled out from reference TRBV28 and TRBJ2-3, the complete variable domain reads DVKVTQSSRYLVKRTGEKVFLECVQDMDHENMFWYRQDPGLGLRLIYFSYDVKMKEKGDIPEGYSVSREKKERFSLILESASTNQTSMYLCASSLWGPRLAGNTDTQYFGPGTRLTVL.

The genes are TRBV4-1 and TRBJ2-3; weak D call: TRBD1 (6 bases). Per the germline V gene, CDR1 is MGHRA and CDR2 is YSYEKL. The CDR3 runs to 15 residues. V gave up 3 bases and J gave up 5 bases, with 15 bases separating them. CDR3 in DNA: TGCGCCAGCAGCCAGAGACAGGTTCTCCAAGATACGCAGTATTTT. Translated, it gives CASSQRQVLQDTQYF.

The chain combines TRBV5-4 with TRBJ1-4; a possible D gene is TRBD1 (5 bases). CDR1 is SGHNT and CDR2 is YYREEE in the germline V gene (reference sequence). CDR3 size: 14 residues. V was trimmed by 3 bases and J by 2 bases, leaving 8 bases between them. CDR3 protein: CASSSKGTNEKLFF. CDR3 in DNA: TGTGCCAGCAGCTCTAAGGGGACTAATGAAAAACTGTTTTTT.

V is TRBV6-6 and J is TRBJ2-1; 9 nucleotides agree with TRBD1. V lost 2 bases, J lost 3 bases, and 5 bases stayed unmatched. The germline V gene has CDR1 MNHNY and CDR2 SVGAGI (reference sequence). CDR3 length equals 16 residues. This chain's CDR3 is CASSYGGTGLYNEQFF. The CDR3 nucleotides are TGTGCCAGCAGTTACGGCGGGACAGGGCTCTACAATGAGCAGTTCTTC.

The chain is built from TRBV6-1 and TRBJ2-6, with TRBD1 matching over 7 bases. Germline V lookup: CDR1 MNHNS, CDR2 SASEGT. This CDR3 contains 18 residues. The J segment lost 0 bases and the V segment lost 4 bases, leaving 9 bases of the junction unmatched. The DNA of the CDR3 is TGTGCCAGCAGTGCAATCCGGGACAGAAACTCTGGGGCCAACGTCCTGACTTTC. It codes for CASSAIRDRNSGANVLTF.

The chain links TRBV11-2 to TRBJ2-4, with D perhaps matching TRBD2 (7 bases). Per germline, CDR1 SGHAT and CDR2 FQNNGV. The ends were cut back, 5 bases at V and 0 bases at J, with 14 bases in the middle. This CDR3 is built from 16 residues. The CDR3 nucleotides read TGTGCCAGCAGCCGTAGGGGGGGAGCAGCCAAAAACATTCAGTACTTC. Protein: CASSRRGGAAKNIQYF. The full variable domain, rest sourced from reference TRBV11-2 and TRBJ2-4, is EAGVAQSPRYKIIEKRQSVAFWCNPISGHATLYWYQQILGQGPKLLIQFQNNGVVDDSQLPKDRFSAERLKGVDSTLKIQPAKLEDSAVYLCASSRRGGAAKNIQYFGAGTRLSVL.

The CDR3 sequence: CASSYTPFADNQPQHF. Here the CDR3 DNA reads TGTGCCAGCAGTTACACCCCCTTTGCAGACAATCAGCCCCAGCATTTT. The chain combines TRBV6-6 with TRBJ1-5; D ambiguous. The ends were cut back, 2 bases at V and 3 bases at J, with 14 bases in the middle. Looked up from germline, CDR1 is MNHNY and CDR2 is SVGAGI (reference sequence). This CDR3 contains 16 residues.

The chain carries TRBV13 and TRBJ2-7; D is unclear. With 2 bases removed from V and 4 bases from J, the gap between germline ends came to 6 bases. The germline V gene has CDR1 PRHDT and CDR2 FYEKMQ (reference sequence). This CDR3 region has 12 residues. The CDR3 DNA reads as TGTGCCAGCAGCTTAATGTCTTACGAGCAGTACTTC. This gives the protein CASSLMSYEQYF. Based on the CDR3 plus reference TRBV13 and TRBJ2-7, the full variable domain is AAGVIQSPRHLIKEKRETATLKCYPIPRHDTVYWYQQGPGQDPQFLISFYEKMQSDKGSIPDRFSAQQFSDYHSELNMSSLELGDSALYFCASSLMSYEQYFGPGTRLTVT.

This clone has only a few counts. This chain links TRBV30 with TRBJ1-2; no clear D gene. The CDR3 is 10 amino acids. The germline V gene encodes CDR1 GTSNPN and CDR2 SVGIG (reference sequence). The CDR3 region is CVQVGYGYTF. In nucleotides, the CDR3 is TGTGTCCAAGTGGGTTATGGCTACACCTTC.

J is TRBJ2-1 and V is TRBV29-1, with TRBD2 matching over 8 bases. Germline V gene sequence: CDR1 SQVTM, CDR2 ANQGSEA. With V trimmed by 6 bases and J by 6 bases, 16 bases remained unmatched. This CDR3 comprises 16 residues. The CDR3 sequence is CSVDSRVGLVGNEQFF. The CDR3 nucleotides read TGCAGCGTCGATAGCCGGGTGGGACTAGTGGGCAATGAGCAGTTCTTC.

This chain connects TRBV19 to TRBJ1-2; D is perhaps TRBD1 (6 bases). The CDR3 covers 13 residues. CDR1 and CDR2 from the germline V gene are LNHDA and SQIVND (reference sequence). The V end lost 7 bases, the J end lost 7 bases, and 16 bases lay between the germline ends. Here the CDR3 reads CASTSQGLSGYTF. CDR3 nucleotides: TGTGCCAGTACCTCACAGGGATTGAGTGGCTACACCTTC. Using reference TRBV19 and TRBJ1-2 for the parts outside the CDR3, the full variable domain is DGGITQSPKYLFRKEGQNVTLSCEQNLNHDAMYWYRQDPGQGLRLIYYSQIVNDFQKGDIAEGYSVSREKKESFPLTVTSAQKNPTAFYLCASTSQGLSGYTFGSGTRLTVV.

The chain carries TRBV7-9 and TRBJ2-2; the D is unclear. Per the germline V gene, CDR1 is SEHNR and CDR2 is FQNEAQ (reference sequence). Trimming took off 5 bases at V and 4 bases at J, with 17 bases between the two ends. The CDR3 is 16 residues long. The CDR3 sequence: CASSPPATGFTGELFF. The CDR3 DNA reads as TGTGCCAGCAGCCCTCCGGCCACCGGGTTCACCGGGGAGCTGTTTTTT.

The CDR3 reads CASSLRLTSGRARGYNEQFF. The CDR3 coding sequence is TGCGCCAGCAGCTTACGCCTGACTAGCGGGAGGGCCCGGGGTTACAATGAGCAGTTCTTC. The chain carries TRBV5-1 and TRBJ2-1; 14 bases match TRBD2. Trimming at V came to 2 bases and at J to 4 bases, leaving 14 bases not matched to a gene. The CDR3 has 20 amino acids. Germline V gene sequence: CDR1 SGHRS, CDR2 YFSETQ.

This clone has a single count. The V gene is TRBV2, the J gene TRBJ1-5; no clear D. Looked up from germline, CDR1 is SNHLY and CDR2 is FYNNEI. The CDR3 has 19 amino acids. The V end was cut by 2 bases, the J end by 0 bases, with 20 bases between. The CDR3 region has the DNA TGTGCCAGCAGTGAATCAGCGGTGGACCGGATATATAGCAATCAGCCCCAGCATTTT. This sequence encodes CASSESAVDRIYSNQPQHF.

The V and J genes are TRBV4-1 and TRBJ2-6; no clear D. CDR3 length: 17 residues. V was cut by 4 bases and J by 3 bases, with 16 bases left in between. CDR1 and CDR2 (germline): MGHRA, YSYEKL. The CDR3, as DNA: TGCGCCAGCAGCCGACCCCCATCGATGGGTGGGGCCAACGTCCTGACTTTC. Translation: CASSRPPSMGGANVLTF.

This chain connects TRBV14 to TRBJ2-7; 8 positions match TRBD2. This CDR3 spans 15 amino acids. With 6 bases clipped from V and 1 base from J, the junction kept 8 bases outside the gene matches. From germline, CDR1 is SGHDN and CDR2 FVKESK. The CDR3 protein is CASSLSGSGSYEQYF. The CDR3 coding sequence is TGTGCCAGCAGTCTCAGCGGGAGTGGGTCCTACGAGCAGTACTTC. Full variable domain (rest looked up from reference TRBV14 and TRBJ2-7): EAGVTQFPSHSVIEKGQTVTLRCDPISGHDNLYWYRRVMGKEIKFLLHFVKESKQDESGMPNNRFLAERTGGTYSTLKVQPAELEDSGVYFCASSLSGSGSYEQYFGPGTRLTVT.

This chain joins TRBV29-1 and TRBJ1-2; TRBD1 is a possible D gene (6 bases). Between the trimmed V and J ends, which lost 6 bases and 4 bases, there was a span of 15 bases. The CDR3 length is 13 residues. Germline loops: CDR1 SQVTM, CDR2 ANQGSEA. The CDR3 loop reads CSVYTGLGYGYTF. The CDR3 region has the DNA TGCAGCGTCTATACAGGGTTAGGCTATGGCTACACCTTC.

This clone was seen once. The chain uses TRBV7-6 and TRBJ1-3; possible D gene TRBD1, 5 bases. This CDR3 contains 16 residues. Germline CDR1 and CDR2: SGHVS and FNYEAQ. Trimming shortened V by 2 bases and J by 0 bases, and 11 bases separated the two germline ends. The CDR3 DNA is TGTGCCAGCAGCTTAAAGGCAGGGAGCTCTGGAAACACCATATATTTT. Translated, it gives CASSLKAGSSGNTIYF.

The chain uses TRBV19 and TRBJ2-5; 10 bases fit TRBD2. CDR3 length equals 15 residues. After removal of 6 bases from V and 4 bases from J, the junction contained 8 bases not matched to a gene. Germline V CDR1 and CDR2: LNHDA, SQIVND (reference sequence). The CDR3 reads CASRRLAGDGETQYF. The CDR3 nucleotides are TGTGCCAGTAGACGCCTAGCGGGAGATGGAGAGACCCAGTACTTC.

The V and J genes are TRBV11-2 and TRBJ1-4; tentatively, D is TRBD1 (6 bases). Trimming removed 1 base from V and 7 bases from J, with 16 bases in between. The CDR3 totals 16 residues. Germline V gene data show CDR1 as SGHAT and CDR2 as FQNNGV. CDR3 in DNA: TGTGCCAGCAGCTTAGTTCTTTGGGGGCCCGGTGAAAAACTGTTTTTT. Amino acid sequence: CASSLVLWGPGEKLFF.

The V call is TRBV25-1, the J call TRBJ2-5, with a possible D match to TRBD2 (5 bases). V lost 10 bases and J 5 bases, leaving 11 bases between the germline ends. The length of the CDR3 is 11 residues. Germline CDR1 and CDR2: MGHDK and SYGVNS. CDR3 loop: CAIGGRETQYF. Written as DNA, the CDR3 is TGTGCCATCGGAGGACGGGAGACCCAGTACTTC.

The rearrangement joins TRBV18 to TRBJ2-1; D uncertain. V lost 3 bases, J lost 6 bases, and 6 bases lay in between. The CDR3 loop spans 12 amino acids. In germline, CDR1 is KGHSH, CDR2 LQKENI. The CDR3 loop reads CASSPRLNEQFF. The CDR3 DNA is TGTGCCAGCTCACCTCGGCTCAATGAGCAGTTCTTC.